This TCR beta chain was documented in a study of STAT5B mutations in CD4+ large granular lymphocyte leukemia. Findings and caveats of the study: Patient CD4-sorted repertoires stayed more clonal than healthy ones after leukemic-clone removal. Top patient clones used TRBV06 genes more often: 8/27 versus 2/35 in controls.

Germline V lookup: CDR1 SNHLY, CDR2 FYNNEI. Germline trimming cut 7 bases from V and 0 bases from J; bases unmatched to any gene: 4. This CDR3 comprises 14 residues. This was a survey-level run. Profiled with immunoSEQ multiplex PCR; TCRdb holds only in-frame clones, not every one. Among 21,000 or so clones listed, around 80% were seen once. Healthy controls were blood donor buffy coats. Of note for this clone: Its target is unknown.

The sequenced sample was CD4+ T cells from blood buffy coats. This chain links TRBV2 with TRBJ1-1, with 8 bases lining up with TRBD1. The sequence was obtained from a human donor in good health. CDR3 residues: CASTRTGMNTEAFF. The CDR3 DNA follows: TGTGCCAGCACCCGGACAGGGATGAACACTGAAGCTTTCTTT.